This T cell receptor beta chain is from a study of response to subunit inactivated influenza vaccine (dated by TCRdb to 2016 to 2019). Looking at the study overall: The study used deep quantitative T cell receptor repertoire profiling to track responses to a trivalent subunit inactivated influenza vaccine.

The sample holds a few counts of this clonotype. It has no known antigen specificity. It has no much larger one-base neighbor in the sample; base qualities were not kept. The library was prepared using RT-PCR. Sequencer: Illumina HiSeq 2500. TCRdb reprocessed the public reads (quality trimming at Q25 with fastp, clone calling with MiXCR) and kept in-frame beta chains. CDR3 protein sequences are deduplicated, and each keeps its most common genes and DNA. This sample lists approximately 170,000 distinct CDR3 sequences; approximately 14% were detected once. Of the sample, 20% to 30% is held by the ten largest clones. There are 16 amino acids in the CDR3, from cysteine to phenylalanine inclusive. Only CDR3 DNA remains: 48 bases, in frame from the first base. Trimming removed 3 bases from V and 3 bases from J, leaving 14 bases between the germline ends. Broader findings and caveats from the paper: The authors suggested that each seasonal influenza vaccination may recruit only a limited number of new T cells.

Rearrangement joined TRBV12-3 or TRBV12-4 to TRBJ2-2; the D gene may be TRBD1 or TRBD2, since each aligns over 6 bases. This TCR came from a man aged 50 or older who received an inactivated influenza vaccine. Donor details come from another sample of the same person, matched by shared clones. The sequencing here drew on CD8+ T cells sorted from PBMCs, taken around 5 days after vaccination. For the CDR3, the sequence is CASSFMGGADTGELFF. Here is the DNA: TGTGCCAGCAGTTTTATGGGGGGCGCGGACACCGGGGAGCTGTTTTTT.